This record concerns one TCR beta chain sequence. Its antigen remains unknown. Blood sampling was done at baseline, cycle 4 day 1, and cycle 7 day 1. This sample stems from a study of OX40 agonist ivuxolimab in advanced cancers. Points from the study as a whole: More expanded clones were found, on average, in CD8+ than in CD4+ T cells.

Repertoires were generated with immunoSEQ multiplex PCR, while TCRdb's copy carries only in-frame clones and drops some. The data hold 20,000 to 30,000 clones, with roughly 90% observed a single time. The sample here was CD4+ or CD8+ T cells sorted from blood, taken in a trial of the OX40 agonist ivuxolimab. This TCR derives from an adult with an advanced solid tumor such as melanoma, head and neck, liver or kidney cancer.

The CDR3 loop reads CASSQGEGMNTEAFF. The CDR3 DNA follows: TGCGCCAGCAGCCAAGGCGAGGGGATGAACACTGAAGCTTTCTTT. This chain links TRBV4-1 with TRBJ1-1, with D perhaps TRBD1 (5 bases). The CDR3 is made up of 15 amino acids. The V gene's germline CDR1 is MGHRA and CDR2 YSYEKL. Between the trimmed V and J ends, which lost 1 base and 0 bases, there was a span of 9 bases.